This TCR beta chain was recorded in a study of blood T cell repertoires in COVID-19. Across the whole study: Spain, Italy and the United States supplied samples that represented acute and convalescent COVID-19. In each case, the material was cDNA or gDNA derived from T cells, B-cell-depleted T cells, or PBMCs.

CDR3 length: 17 amino acids. From germline, CDR1 is MNHEY and CDR2 SMNVEV (reference sequence). J lost 1 base, V lost 10 bases, and 15 bases had no gene match. Data came from immunoSEQ multiplex PCR; TCRdb stores just in-frame clones and leaves some out. The profile covers around 95,000 clones, with 90% appearing a single time and 5% to 5.5% taken by the ten largest. The J gene is TRBJ1-5, the V gene TRBV27; TRBD1 matches at 8 bases. Sequenced material: peripheral blood. The receptor's source is a man aged 45-65 years with acute or convalescent COVID-19. CDR3 nucleotide sequence: TGTGCCACCAAACCTCTACAGGGGGACGAAAGCAATCAGCCCCAGCATTTT. It codes for CATKPLQGDESNQPQHF.